The rows below give T cell receptor beta chains drawn from one sample of a study of blood T cell repertoires in COVID-19. Sequenced by immunoSEQ multiplex PCR; TCRdb stores in-frame clones only, minus some. The table includes about 200,000 clones, about 85% detected once. The sample taken for sequencing was peripheral blood. Receptors were obtained from a woman aged 40 to 50 with COVID-19, enrolled during active disease. Each CDR3 is given with its conserved first and last residue. Fields, in order: J gene, V gene, D gene, clone size, CDR3 protein, CDR3 DNA. The D gene is left open where the match is weak. Clone size appears in some rows only: once, few, many, or a class for an expanded clone.

>TRBJ2-2|TRBV2|TRBD2|.
CASRGTSGRTGELFF
TGTGCCAGCAGGGGAACTAGCGGGAGGACCGGGGAGCTGTTTTTT
>TRBJ2-7|TRBV2|TRBD2|.
CASSDFSGRAQQYF
TGTGCCAGCAGTGATTTTAGCGGGAGGGCACAGCAGTACTTC
>TRBJ2-5|TRBV20-1|.|few
CSVFPVETQYF
TGCAGTGTTTTCCCGGTTGAGACCCAGTACTTC
>TRBJ2-1|TRBV27|.|.
CASSLWAHNEQFF
TGTGCCAGCAGTTTATGGGCCCACAATGAGCAGTTCTTC
>TRBJ2-7|TRBV7-9|TRBD1|once
CASSFLWGQKTEQYF
TGTGCCAGCAGCTTCTTGTGGGGACAGAAAACCGAGCAGTACTTC
>TRBJ2-4|TRBV18|TRBD2|.
CASSPPGLAGGRDIQYF
TGTGCCAGCTCACCACCTGGACTAGCGGGGGGGCGAGACATTCAGTACTTC
>TRBJ2-6|TRBV12-2|.|.
CASRPGQGTPGANVLTF
TGTGCAAGTCGCCCGGGACAGGGTACCCCTGGGGCCAACGTCCTGACTTTC
>TRBJ2-1|TRBV3-1/TRBV3-2|TRBD1|.
CASSRGQGIPLSSYNEQFF
TGTGCCAGCAGCCGCGGACAGGGCATCCCTCTTTCCTCCTACAATGAGCAGTTCTTC
>TRBJ1-2|TRBV5-6|TRBD1|.
CASSLGGTGSNGYTF
TGTGCCAGCAGCTTGGGCGGGACAGGGAGCAATGGCTACACCTTC
>TRBJ1-6|TRBV7-3|TRBD1|once
CASSFRTGFIYNSPLHF
TGTGCCAGCAGCTTCCGGACAGGTTTTATCTATAATTCACCCCTCCACTTT
>TRBJ2-7|TRBV29-1|TRBD1|few
CSVVRDRGLYF
TGCAGCGTTGTCCGGGACAGGGGTTTGTACTTC
>TRBJ1-1|TRBV18|TRBD1|.
CASSRGQSNTEAFF
TGTGCCAGCTCAAGGGGGCAATCGAACACTGAAGCTTTCTTT
>TRBJ1-4|TRBV15|.|.
CATSRDRGGTGRKLFF
TGTGCCACCAGCAGAGATCGGGGGGGCACAGGGCGAAAACTGTTTTTT
>TRBJ1-2|TRBV19|.|.
CASSIEYGAGYGYTF
TGTGCCAGTAGTATAGAATATGGGGCTGGCTATGGCTACACCTTC
>TRBJ2-1|TRBV5-1|TRBD1|.
CASSLGGQGDEQFF
TGCGCCAGCAGCTTGGGTGGACAGGGGGATGAGCAGTTCTTC
>TRBJ1-5|TRBV7-6|.|.
CASSLVGGGNQPQHF
TGTGCCAGCAGCTTAGTGGGGGGAGGAAATCAGCCCCAGCATTTT
>TRBJ2-1|TRBV10-1|.|few
CASSEDTNKYNEQFF
TGCGCCAGCAGTGAGGACACGAACAAATACAATGAGCAGTTCTTC
>TRBJ1-2|TRBV2|TRBD1|.
CASRSDRETNYGYTF
TGTGCCAGCAGATCGGACAGGGAGACTAACTATGGCTACACCTTC
>TRBJ1-3|TRBV2|.|few
CASGLDSGNTIYF
TGTGCCAGCGGCCTAGACTCTGGAAACACCATATATTTT
>TRBJ2-5|TRBV5-1|TRBD2|.
CASSLSGTAETQYF
TGCGCCAGCAGCTTAAGCGGGACGGCGGAGACCCAGTACTTC
>TRBJ2-7|TRBV28|TRBD1|once
CASSFLLGQVYTYEQYF
TGTGCCAGCAGTTTCCTCCTCGGACAGGTTTATACCTACGAGCAGTACTTC
>TRBJ1-6|TRBV19|.|.
CASSKPPGSGNSPLHF
TGTGCCAGTAGTAAGCCGCCGGGGTCGGGGAATTCACCCCTCCACTTT
>TRBJ1-2|TRBV5-1|.|.
CASSPTEDGYTF
TGCGCCAGCAGCCCGACAGAAGATGGCTACACCTTC
>TRBJ2-1|TRBV10-3|TRBD1|.
CAISGRQGIYNEQFF
TGTGCCATCAGTGGAAGACAGGGGATCTACAATGAGCAGTTCTTC
>TRBJ1-4|TRBV3-1/TRBV3-2|.|few
CASSPDGGGEKLFF
TGTGCCAGCAGCCCGGACGGGGGAGGGGAAAAACTGTTTTTT
>TRBJ1-6|TRBV2|.|once
CASSEAQGTSNSPLHF
TGTGCCAGCAGTGAAGCGCAAGGGACAAGTAATTCACCCCTCCACTTT
>TRBJ1-1|TRBV30|.|few
CAWSSARTEAFF
TGTGCCTGGAGTTCCGCCCGGACTGAAGCTTTCTTT
>TRBJ1-2|TRBV10-3|TRBD1|.
CAITGGDRLNYGYTF
TGTGCCATCACTGGGGGGGACAGGCTAAACTATGGCTACACCTTC
>TRBJ1-3|TRBV5-6|.|many
CASSLMRISTGNTIYF
TGTGCCAGCAGCTTGATGAGGATAAGCACTGGAAACACCATATATTTT
>TRBJ2-3|TRBV4-1|.|.
CASSRQTDGTDTQYF
TGCGCCAGCAGTCGACAGACAGATGGCACAGATACGCAGTATTTT
>TRBJ2-1|TRBV3-1/TRBV3-2|TRBD2|few
CASRPTSGSDVGEQFF
TGTGCCAGCAGACCTACTAGCGGGAGCGACGTGGGTGAGCAGTTCTTC
>TRBJ2-7|TRBV18|.|.
CASSPQGAYEQYF
TGTGCCAGCTCACCACAGGGGGCCTACGAGCAGTACTTC
>TRBJ1-5|TRBV18|.|once
CASSPKGGDQPQHF
TGTGCCAGCTCACCAAAGGGGGGGGATCAGCCCCAGCATTTT
>TRBJ2-5|TRBV10-3|.|.
CAISPRGQETQYF
TGTGCCATCAGTCCACGGGGCCAAGAGACCCAGTACTTC
>TRBJ1-2|TRBV7-6|TRBD1|.
CASSFDGTGTYGYTF
TGTGCCAGCAGCTTCGACGGGACAGGGACCTATGGCTACACCTTC
>TRBJ2-1|TRBV4-2|.|.
CASSHLGGKNEQFF
TGTGCCAGCAGCCATCTGGGCGGGAAGAATGAGCAGTTCTTC
>TRBJ2-5|TRBV7-9|TRBD2|.
CASSLASGRETQYF
TGTGCCAGCAGCTTAGCTAGCGGGAGAGAGACCCAGTACTTC
>TRBJ1-4|TRBV5-1|.|.
CASSPGTSRGVFF
TGCGCCAGCAGCCCAGGGACTTCGAGAGGGGTGTTTTTT
>TRBJ1-2|TRBV12-3/TRBV12-4|.|.
CASSFINYGYTF
TGTGCCAGCAGTTTTATTAACTATGGCTACACCTTC
>TRBJ2-3|TRBV7-3|.|.
CASSFSGGPTDTQYF
TGTGCCAGCAGCTTCTCCGGGGGTCCCACAGATACGCAGTATTTT
>TRBJ1-1|TRBV29-1|.|.
CSVDRNTEAFF
TGCAGCGTTGACAGGAACACTGAAGCTTTCTTT
>TRBJ1-4|TRBV5-1|TRBD1|.
CASGTGDPANEKLFF
TGCGCCAGTGGGACAGGGGATCCGGCTAATGAAAAACTGTTTTTT
>TRBJ2-3|TRBV10-1|.|.
CASSDPGISDTQYF
TGCGCCAGCAGTGATCCGGGGATTTCAGATACGCAGTATTTT
>TRBJ2-1|TRBV28|TRBD2|.
CASLSLVRLAGEYEQFF
TGTGCCAGCCTTTCTTTGGTGCGACTAGCGGGAGAGTATGAGCAGTTCTTC
>TRBJ2-7|TRBV29-1|TRBD2|.
CSVRREVGEQYF
TGCAGCGTTCGGCGGGAGGTAGGCGAGCAGTACTTC
>TRBJ1-2|TRBV5-6|.|once
CASSLYGGPGGYTF
TGTGCCAGCAGCTTGTACGGGGGGCCTGGTGGCTACACCTTC
>TRBJ2-6|TRBV25-1|.|.
CASSPPQGRFSGANVLTF
TGTGCCAGCAGTCCCCCACAGGGGAGGTTCTCTGGGGCCAACGTCCTGACTTTC
>TRBJ2-5|TRBV5-1|TRBD1|.
CASSPGTGGKETQYF
TGCGCCAGCAGCCCCGGGACAGGGGGCAAGGAGACCCAGTACTTC
>TRBJ1-1|TRBV19|TRBD1|.
CASLTVDRGRTEAFF
TGTGCCAGTCTTACCGTGGACAGGGGGCGGACTGAAGCTTTCTTT
>TRBJ2-1|TRBV12-3/TRBV12-4|TRBD2|.
CASTKTSRNEQFF
TGTGCCAGCACCAAGACTAGCCGCAATGAGCAGTTCTTC
>TRBJ2-5|TRBV5-1|TRBD2|few
CASSRILAGGQETQYF
TGCGCCAGCAGCAGGATCCTAGCGGGGGGGCAAGAGACCCAGTACTTC
>TRBJ2-3|TRBV7-9|.|.
CASSYGTYLADTQYF
TGTGCCAGCAGCTACGGGACTTACTTAGCAGATACGCAGTATTTT